This paragraph covers one T cell receptor (beta chain) sequence. Its target is unknown. This entry belongs to a study of T and B cells in COVID-19 patients. Study background: Peripheral blood came from COVID-19 patients with active infection or after recovery. Most recovered patients had mild to moderate COVID-19 treated as outpatients. General observations from the study: CD4+, regulatory T cell, CD8+ and sorted SARS-CoV-2-responsive or tetramer+ T cells were not yet sequenced. Few blood samples existed from mildly ill patients during symptoms or early in severe cases.

TRB rearrangements were amplified by multiplex PCR with BIOMED2 TRB-A/B primers. TCRdb reprocessed the multiplex PCR reads with MiXCR, giving one entry per CDR3 protein. The sample records under 2,500 distinct CDR3 sequences, approximately 25% being singletons. Blood genomic DNA input for TRB amplification was about 250-550 ng. The germline gives CDR1 SGDLS, CDR2 YYNGEE. Losses at the gene ends were 4 bases for V and 6 bases for J; bases not matched to a gene: 8. The CDR3 loop spans 15 amino acids. The receptor was isolated from a human donor with active COVID-19. The chain has TRBV9 and TRBJ2-1, with TRBD2 identical over 9 bases. The source material was blood. CDR3 protein: CASSSGGGRANEQFF. CDR3 nucleotides: TGTGCCAGCAGCAGTGGGGGCGGGAGGGCCAATGAGCAGTTCTTC.